Sequencing of this T cell receptor beta chain was carried out in a study of blood T cell repertoires in COVID-19. The V gene's germline CDR1 is LGHDT and CDR2 YNNKEL (reference sequence). This CDR3 region has 13 residues. Between the trimmed V and J ends, which lost 3 bases and 11 bases, there was a span of 16 bases. The table lists this clone with a count of one. This table comes from immunoSEQ multiplex PCR, and its TCRdb copy is limited to in-frame clones, with some not included. The data show roughly 240,000 clones, with 85% to 90% seen just once and about 0.95% held by the top ten. The sequenced sample consisted of PBMCs or T cells enriched from blood (not recorded which). The V call is TRBV3-1 (or the pseudogene TRBV3-2), the J call TRBJ1-1; D is perhaps TRBD1 (6 bases). The TCR comes from a man aged 50-60 years who had been exposed to COVID-19. As DNA, the CDR3 is TGTGCCAGCAGCCAGGGGGCGTGGTTACGGGCTTTCTTT. This translates into CASSQGAWLRAFF.